This passage covers 23 T cell receptor beta chains from one sample sequenced in a study of blood T cell repertoires in COVID-19. Some clones are missing from TCRdb's copy, which holds only in-frame ones; the method was immunoSEQ multiplex PCR. The table shows 250,000 to 300,000 clones, with 80% to 90% occurring only once. Sample: peripheral blood. These receptors were obtained from a woman in her 70s with COVID-19, enrolled during active disease.

V gene TRBV27 combines with J gene TRBJ1-2, with 7 bases matching TRBD1. CDR3 length: 13 amino acids. J lost 7 bases, V lost 0 bases, and 2 bases had no gene match. Germline CDR1 is MNHEY and CDR2 is SMNVEV (reference sequence). Here the CDR3 reads CASSLSTGFGYTF. DNA for the CDR3: TGTGCCAGCAGTTTATCGACAGGGTTTGGCTACACCTTC.

The genes are TRBV6-5 and TRBJ1-2, with TRBD1 matching 7 bases. This CDR3 has 14 residues. Losses at the gene ends were 7 bases for V and 4 bases for J; bases not matched to a gene: 9. The germline V gene has CDR1 MNHEY and CDR2 SVGAGI. The CDR3 region has the DNA TGTGCCAGCACCGCCGGGACAGATATCTATGGCTACACCTTC. The encoded protein is CASTAGTDIYGYTF.

The chain carries TRBV3-1 (or the pseudogene TRBV3-2) and TRBJ1-5; D is possibly TRBD1 (5 bases). The germline V and J ends were trimmed by 4 bases and 7 bases, with 17 bases remaining between them. The CDR3 extends over 15 amino acids. The V gene's germline CDR1 is LGHDT and CDR2 YNNKEL (reference sequence). The CDR3 sequence is CASSPGGGAAQPQHF. DNA of the CDR3: TGTGCCAGCAGCCCTGGAGGAGGGGCGGCCCAGCCCCAGCATTTT.

The chain uses TRBV5-6 and TRBJ1-3; D unclear. CDR3 length: 15 residues. V dropped 2 bases and J dropped 0 bases, with 9 bases sitting between them. Germline CDR1 and CDR2: SGHDT and YYEEEE. The CDR3 DNA reads TGTGCCAGCAGCTTAAGTCCGAGCTCTGGAAACACCATATATTTT. It encodes CASSLSPSSGNTIYF.

The chain uses TRBV9 and TRBJ1-2; perhaps TRBD1 as D (5 bases). V lost 0 bases, J lost 2 bases, and 5 bases lay in between. This CDR3 comprises 13 residues. Germline loops: CDR1 SGDLS, CDR2 YYNGEE. DNA for the CDR3: TGTGCCAGCAGCGTAGACAGGAACTATGGCTACACCTTC. Translation gives CASSVDRNYGYTF.

The V gene is TRBV19, the J gene TRBJ1-1; 9 bases map to TRBD1. V trimming: 4 bases; J trimming: 6 bases; junction bases outside the gene matches: 12. The germline gives CDR1 LNHDA, CDR2 SQIVND (reference sequence). The CDR3 has 16 amino acids. CDR3 protein: CASSTRQGGGAAEAFF. DNA for the CDR3: TGTGCCAGTAGTACCCGACAGGGGGGAGGAGCGGCTGAAGCTTTCTTT.

The chain combines TRBV4-3 with TRBJ2-7; TRBD2 matches 12 bases. The trim removed 1 base at V and 6 bases at J, leaving 4 bases unmatched. Germline V gives CDR1 LGHNA, CDR2 YSLEER. The CDR3 runs 15 residues. CDR3 in DNA: TGCGCCAGCAGCCAAGGGACTAGCGGGGAGGTCGAGCAGTACTTC. Translated: CASSQGTSGEVEQYF.

The V call is TRBV27, the J call TRBJ1-1; TRBD1 agrees at 8 bases. V trimming: 8 bases; J trimming: 4 bases; junction bases outside the gene matches: 9. Per germline, CDR1 MNHEY and CDR2 SMNVEV (reference sequence). The CDR3 has 14 residues. CDR3 coding DNA: TGTGCCAGCCACACCGGGACAGGTCTCACTGAAGCTTTCTTT. Its translation is CASHTGTGLTEAFF.

For the CDR3, the DNA is TGTGCCAGCTCAGCTGACAGGGGGCGTAACACTGAAGCTTTCTTT. Translating gives CASSADRGRNTEAFF. The V call is TRBV18, the J call TRBJ1-1, with 10 nucleotides matching TRBD1. In germline, CDR1 is KGHSH, CDR2 LQKENI. The CDR3 loop spans 15 amino acids. The ends lost 5 bases at V and 2 bases at J; junction bases unmatched: 5.

This clone has just one count. For the CDR3, the DNA is TGTGCCAGCAGTGAAGCAGGTAGCGGGGGAAGGAATGAGCAGTTCTTC. Its translation: CASSEAGSGGRNEQFF. V and J are TRBV6-1 and TRBJ2-1, with 9 bases lining up with TRBD2. Germline V gene lookup returns CDR1 MNHNS and CDR2 SASEGT. The CDR3 has 16 amino acids. The ends lost 0 bases at V and 7 bases at J; junction bases unmatched: 7.

This clone was found once. The chain joins TRBV9 to TRBJ1-2, with 7 bases that match TRBD1. The CDR3 totals 13 residues. Germline V lookup: CDR1 SGDLS, CDR2 YYNGEE. J lost 8 bases, V lost 3 bases, and 7 bases had no gene match. The CDR3 protein is CASSDQTGYGYTF. CDR3 in DNA: TGTGCCAGCAGCGACCAGACAGGGTACGGCTACACCTTC.

The CDR3 DNA sequence: TGTGCCAGCAGTAGCGTTGGGAGCTCCTATAATTCACCCCTCCACTTT. This codes for CASSSVGSSYNSPLHF. The chain uses TRBV28 and TRBJ1-6; no clear D. The V gene's germline CDR1 is MDHEN and CDR2 SYDVKM. The ends were cut back, 5 bases at V and 0 bases at J, with 11 bases in the middle. The CDR3 has 16 residues.

This rearrangement joins TRBV19 to TRBJ2-1, with D possibly being TRBD1 (7 bases). This CDR3 contains 15 residues. Germline CDR1 LNHDA, CDR2 SQIVND (reference sequence). The ends were cut back, 7 bases at V and 1 base at J, with 14 bases in the middle. CDR3 loop: CASTRSGGSYNEQFF. CDR3 coding DNA: TGTGCCAGTACCAGATCAGGGGGGTCCTACAATGAGCAGTTCTTC.

This chain links TRBV19 with TRBJ1-2; 8 bases agree with TRBD1. Germline lookup yields CDR1 LNHDA and CDR2 SQIVND (reference sequence). This CDR3 comprises 16 residues. After removal of 7 bases from V and 3 bases from J, the junction contained 13 bases not matched to a gene. The CDR3 region is CASTPGLGQADYGYTF. As DNA, the CDR3 is TGTGCCAGTACTCCTGGCCTGGGACAGGCGGACTATGGCTACACCTTC.

The rearrangement uses TRBV18 and TRBJ1-5, with a weak D call TRBD1 (5 bases). Germline V gene lookup returns CDR1 KGHSH and CDR2 LQKENI. The CDR3 loop spans 13 amino acids. Trimming took 8 bases from V and 5 from J, leaving 13 bases between them. The CDR3: CASRSQGDQPQHF. As DNA, the CDR3 is TGTGCCAGCCGTTCTCAGGGCGATCAGCCCCAGCATTTT. Together with reference TRBV18 and TRBJ1-5, the CDR3 gives the full variable domain: NAGVMQNPRHLVRRRGQEARLRCSPMKGHSHVYWYRQLPEEGLKFMVYLQKENIIDESGMPKERFSAEFPKEGPSILRIQQVVRGDSAAYFCASRSQGDQPQHFGDGTRLSIL.

The chain recombines TRBV20-1 with TRBJ1-5; maybe TRBD1 (5 bases). CDR3 size: 14 residues. Germline V gene sequence: CDR1 DFQATT, CDR2 SNEGSKA (reference sequence). V lost 3 bases to trimming and J lost 1 base, with 10 bases between them. CDR3 coding DNA: TGCAGTGCTAGTGACGGGGGGAGCAATCAGCCCCAGCATTTT. As protein: CSASDGGSNQPQHF.

The chain combines TRBV4-1 with TRBJ1-4; TRBD1 might be the D (6 bases). Per germline, CDR1 MGHRA and CDR2 YSYEKL. The V end lost 3 bases, the J end lost 3 bases, and 14 bases lay between the germline ends. This CDR3 is 16 amino acids long. DNA of the CDR3: TGCGCCAGCAGCCAGCCCCCGGGACATTCTAATGAAAAACTGTTTTTT. Its protein product is CASSQPPGHSNEKLFF.

This chain links TRBV3-1 (or the pseudogene TRBV3-2) with TRBJ1-2; D not resolved. The CDR3 runs 12 residues. Germline V lookup: CDR1 LGHDT, CDR2 YNNKEL (reference sequence). V dropped 0 bases and J dropped 6 bases, with 5 bases sitting between them. This CDR3 reads CASSQDRNGYTF. The CDR3 DNA follows: TGTGCCAGCAGCCAAGACAGGAATGGCTACACCTTC.

The chain couples TRBV7-9 to TRBJ2-3, with 10 bases that match TRBD2. CDR3 length: 16 residues. The germline CDR1 and CDR2 sequences are SEHNR and FQNEAQ (reference sequence). V lost 0 bases, J lost 9 bases, and 9 bases stayed unmatched. The chain's CDR3 is CASSLALIAGGVTQYF. The DNA for the CDR3 is TGTGCCAGCAGCTTAGCGCTGATAGCGGGGGGCGTGACGCAGTATTTT.

The chain links TRBV7-9 to TRBJ2-7; D is possibly TRBD2 (7 bases). Germline V lookup: CDR1 SEHNR, CDR2 FQNEAQ (reference sequence). Trimming removed 4 bases from V and 1 base from J, with 23 bases in between. The CDR3 contains 18 residues. The CDR3 loop is CASSSLPAQGGYSYEQYF. The CDR3 DNA reads TGTGCCAGCAGCTCCCTCCCCGCACAGGGAGGGTATTCCTACGAGCAGTACTTC. The full variable domain, with the rest looked up from reference TRBV7-9 and TRBJ2-7, is DTGVSQNPRHKITKRGQNVTFRCDPISEHNRLYWYRQTLGQGPEFLTYFQNEAQLEKSRLLSDRFSAERPKGSFSTLEIQRTEQGDSAMYLCASSSLPAQGGYSYEQYFGPGTRLTVT.

This clone was picked up many times. This chain uses TRBV11-2 with TRBJ1-1; D gene ambiguous. The CDR3 loop spans 11 amino acids. Trimming removed 3 bases from V and 10 bases from J, with 9 bases in between. Germline V gene data show CDR1 as SGHAT and CDR2 as FQNNGV. The CDR3 here is CASSFGEGAFF. The CDR3 nucleotides read TGTGCCAGCAGCTTCGGGGAGGGAGCTTTCTTT. Based on the CDR3 plus reference TRBV11-2 and TRBJ1-1, the full variable domain is EAGVAQSPRYKIIEKRQSVAFWCNPISGHATLYWYQQILGQGPKLLIQFQNNGVVDDSQLPKDRFSAERLKGVDSTLKIQPAKLEDSAVYLCASSFGEGAFFGQGTRLTVV.

CDR3 nucleotide sequence: TGCGCCAGCAGCTCCAGGGCCGGCACTGAAGCTTTCTTT. Amino acid sequence: CASSSRAGTEAFF. V usage is TRBV5-1 and J usage is TRBJ1-1, with a tentative D call TRBD1 (5 bases). The CDR3 sequence is 13 residues long. Trimming shortened V by 3 bases and J by 4 bases, and 10 bases separated the two germline ends. Germline loops: CDR1 SGHRS, CDR2 YFSETQ.

This clone has only one observation. This chain uses TRBV12-3 or TRBV12-4 with TRBJ1-1; no clear D. The CDR3 sequence is 13 residues long. The V gene lost 5 bases and the J gene lost 1 base, with 8 bases spanning the gap. The CDR3 DNA follows: TGTGCCAGCAGTCCGCTAGAGAACACTGAAGCTTTCTTT. As protein: CASSPLENTEAFF.